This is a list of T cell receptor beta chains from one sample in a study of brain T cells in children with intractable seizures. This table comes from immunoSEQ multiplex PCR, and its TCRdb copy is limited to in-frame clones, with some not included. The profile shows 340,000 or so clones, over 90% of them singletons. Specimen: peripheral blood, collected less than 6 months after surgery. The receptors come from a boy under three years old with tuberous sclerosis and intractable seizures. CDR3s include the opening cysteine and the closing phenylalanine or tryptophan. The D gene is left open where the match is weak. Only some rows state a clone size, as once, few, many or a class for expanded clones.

CDR3aa: CASSLGTGGVGYTF
CDR3nt: TGTGCCAGCAGCTTGGGGACAGGGGGAGTTGGCTACACCTTC
j_gene: TRBJ1-2
d_gene: TRBD1
v_gene: TRBV7-8
abundance: NA
len: 14

CDR3aa: CASSPARVLSEQYF
CDR3nt: TGTGCCAGCAGTCCTGCCAGGGTTTTAAGCGAGCAGTACTTC
j_gene: TRBJ2-7
d_gene: NA
v_gene: TRBV2
abundance: NA
len: 14

CDR3aa: CASGTSGMGNEQFF
CDR3nt: TGTGCCAGTGGCACTAGCGGGATGGGCAATGAGCAGTTCTTC
j_gene: TRBJ2-1
d_gene: TRBD2
v_gene: TRBV19
abundance: NA
len: 14

CDR3aa: CASSRRGSTEAFF
CDR3nt: TGTGCCAGCAGCCGACGTGGTTCCACTGAAGCTTTCTTT
j_gene: TRBJ1-1
d_gene: NA
v_gene: TRBV7-2
abundance: NA
len: 13

CDR3aa: CASTDTGGQPQHF
CDR3nt: TGTGCCAGCACCGACACAGGGGGTCAGCCCCAGCATTTT
j_gene: TRBJ1-5
d_gene: TRBD1
v_gene: TRBV6-5
abundance: NA
len: 13

CDR3aa: CASSAGTGISNQPQHF
CDR3nt: TGTGCCAGCAGCGCCGGGACAGGGATCAGCAATCAGCCCCAGCATTTT
j_gene: TRBJ1-5
d_gene: TRBD1
v_gene: TRBV28
abundance: NA
len: 16

CDR3aa: CAWSVPLYRGNTEAFF
CDR3nt: TGTGCCTGGAGTGTACCCCTCTACAGGGGGAACACTGAAGCTTTCTTT
j_gene: TRBJ1-1
d_gene: TRBD1
v_gene: TRBV30
abundance: NA
len: 16

CDR3aa: CASSVGTYTEAFF
CDR3nt: TGTGCCAGCAGCGTAGGGACCTACACTGAAGCTTTCTTT
j_gene: TRBJ1-1
d_gene: NA
v_gene: TRBV9
abundance: NA
len: 13

CDR3aa: CASSLGGTSYEQYF
CDR3nt: TGTGCCAGCAGCTTAGGAGGGACATCCTACGAGCAGTACTTC
j_gene: TRBJ2-7
d_gene: NA
v_gene: TRBV5-6
abundance: NA
len: 14

CDR3aa: CAVQTGAEIGNTIYF
CDR3nt: TGTGCCGTGCAAACAGGGGCGGAAATTGGAAACACCATATATTTT
j_gene: TRBJ1-3
d_gene: TRBD1
v_gene: TRBV6-5
abundance: once
len: 15

CDR3aa: CASSVPQYDAGGSYNEQFF
CDR3nt: TGTGCCAGCAGTGTTCCCCAATACGATGCGGGAGGGTCCTACAATGAGCAGTTCTTC
j_gene: TRBJ2-1
d_gene: TRBD2
v_gene: TRBV2
abundance: NA
len: 19

CDR3aa: CASSFWDRGSNEQFF
CDR3nt: TGTGCCAGCAGCTTTTGGGATCGGGGGAGCAATGAGCAGTTCTTC
j_gene: TRBJ2-1
d_gene: NA
v_gene: TRBV7-9
abundance: NA
len: 15

CDR3aa: CASSFGVTSDGYTF
CDR3nt: TGTGCCAGCAGCTTCGGGGTTACCTCGGACGGCTACACCTTC
j_gene: TRBJ1-2
d_gene: NA
v_gene: TRBV5-6
abundance: NA
len: 14

CDR3aa: CATSGLGEDNEQFF
CDR3nt: TGTGCCACCAGTGGTCTAGGGGAAGACAATGAGCAGTTCTTC
j_gene: TRBJ2-1
d_gene: NA
v_gene: TRBV24-1
abundance: NA
len: 14

CDR3aa: CASWRDGIGETQYF
CDR3nt: TGTGCCAGCTGGCGGGACGGGATAGGAGAGACCCAGTACTTC
j_gene: TRBJ2-5
d_gene: NA
v_gene: TRBV7-9
abundance: NA
len: 14

CDR3aa: CASSVALQGDTQYF
CDR3nt: TGTGCCAGCAGCGTAGCTCTCCAGGGAGATACGCAGTATTTT
j_gene: TRBJ2-3
d_gene: NA
v_gene: TRBV9
abundance: NA
len: 14

CDR3aa: CATGQGSGYTF
CDR3nt: TGTGCCACCGGACAGGGATCCGGCTACACCTTC
j_gene: TRBJ1-2
d_gene: TRBD1
v_gene: TRBV4-2
abundance: NA
len: 11

CDR3aa: CASSFGQYYGYTF
CDR3nt: TGTGCCAGCAGTTTTGGCCAGTACTATGGCTACACCTTC
j_gene: TRBJ1-2
d_gene: NA
v_gene: TRBV12-3/TRBV12-4
abundance: NA
len: 13

CDR3aa: CASSLGGGSYEQYF
CDR3nt: TGTGCCAGCAGCTTAGGCGGCGGCTCCTACGAGCAGTACTTC
j_gene: TRBJ2-7
d_gene: NA
v_gene: TRBV7-9
abundance: NA
len: 14

CDR3aa: CATSGLAGGYNEQFF
CDR3nt: TGTGCCACCAGTGGCCTAGCGGGAGGCTACAATGAGCAGTTCTTC
j_gene: TRBJ2-1
d_gene: TRBD2
v_gene: TRBV24-1
abundance: NA
len: 15

CDR3aa: CASSLGRDDQETQYF
CDR3nt: TGTGCCAGCAGCTTGGGGCGGGACGACCAAGAGACCCAGTACTTC
j_gene: TRBJ2-5
d_gene: NA
v_gene: TRBV5-4
abundance: NA
len: 15

CDR3aa: CASRDLEETQYF
CDR3nt: TGTGCCTCCCGGGACCTCGAAGAGACCCAGTACTTC
j_gene: TRBJ2-5
d_gene: NA
v_gene: TRBV19
abundance: NA
len: 12

CDR3aa: CASTPRTGRVGGYTF
CDR3nt: TGTGCCAGCACCCCCCGGACAGGTAGAGTCGGGGGCTACACCTTC
j_gene: TRBJ1-2
d_gene: TRBD1
v_gene: TRBV6-5
abundance: NA
len: 15

CDR3aa: CASSRTGHTEAFF
CDR3nt: TGTGCCAGCAGCCGAACAGGGCACACTGAAGCTTTCTTT
j_gene: TRBJ1-1
d_gene: NA
v_gene: TRBV5-6
abundance: NA
len: 13

CDR3aa: CASSPRQGVAKNIQYF
CDR3nt: TGTGCCAGCAGTCCGAGACAGGGGGTTGCCAAAAACATTCAGTACTTC
j_gene: TRBJ2-4
d_gene: TRBD1
v_gene: TRBV2
abundance: NA
len: 16

CDR3aa: CASSVAEGRTDTQYF
CDR3nt: TGTGCCAGCAGCGTAGCCGAGGGTCGGACAGATACGCAGTATTTT
j_gene: TRBJ2-3
d_gene: NA
v_gene: TRBV9
abundance: NA
len: 15

CDR3aa: CASSLGAGRAGEKLFF
CDR3nt: TGTGCCAGCAGCTTAGGTGCGGGCAGGGCGGGAGAAAAACTGTTTTTT
j_gene: TRBJ1-4
d_gene: NA
v_gene: TRBV7-3
abundance: once
len: 16

CDR3aa: CASSMWQVSTDTQYF
CDR3nt: TGTGCCAGTAGTATGTGGCAGGTGAGCACAGATACGCAGTATTTT
j_gene: TRBJ2-3
d_gene: NA
v_gene: TRBV19
abundance: NA
len: 15

CDR3aa: CASSVTGHTYEQYF
CDR3nt: TGTGCCAGCAGCGTGACAGGGCATACCTACGAGCAGTACTTC
j_gene: TRBJ2-7
d_gene: TRBD1
v_gene: TRBV9
abundance: NA
len: 14

CDR3aa: CASSPDFGQGAYEQYF
CDR3nt: TGTGCCAGCTCACCAGACTTCGGACAGGGGGCCTACGAGCAGTACTTC
j_gene: TRBJ2-7
d_gene: TRBD1
v_gene: TRBV18
abundance: NA
len: 16

CDR3aa: CASSIVGTGNTEAFF
CDR3nt: TGTGCCAGTAGTATAGTTGGGACAGGGAACACTGAAGCTTTCTTT
j_gene: TRBJ1-1
d_gene: TRBD1
v_gene: TRBV19
abundance: NA
len: 15

CDR3aa: CASSVDDRRVYGYTF
CDR3nt: TGTGCCAGCAGCGTAGACGACAGGAGGGTGTATGGCTACACCTTC
j_gene: TRBJ1-2
d_gene: NA
v_gene: TRBV9
abundance: NA
len: 15

CDR3aa: CASTARTGTDEQFF
CDR3nt: TGTGCCAGCACCGCGAGGACAGGGACCGATGAGCAGTTCTTC
j_gene: TRBJ2-1
d_gene: TRBD1
v_gene: TRBV7-9
abundance: NA
len: 14

CDR3aa: CASRSGLDEQYF
CDR3nt: TGTGCCAGCAGATCGGGTTTGGACGAGCAGTACTTC
j_gene: TRBJ2-7
d_gene: NA
v_gene: TRBV6-5
abundance: NA
len: 12

CDR3aa: CASSRSWTGLPYNEQFF
CDR3nt: TGTGCCAGCAGCCGAAGCTGGACAGGTTTGCCCTACAATGAGCAGTTCTTC
j_gene: TRBJ2-1
d_gene: TRBD1
v_gene: TRBV27
abundance: NA
len: 17

CDR3aa: CASSQDLLAGGKLAKNIQYF
CDR3nt: TGTGCCAGCAGCCAAGATCTACTAGCGGGAGGGAAACTAGCCAAAAACATTCAGTACTTC
j_gene: TRBJ2-4
d_gene: TRBD2
v_gene: TRBV3-1/TRBV3-2
abundance: once
len: 20

CDR3aa: CASSQEWQGDGYTF
CDR3nt: TGCGCCAGCAGCCAAGAATGGCAGGGGGATGGCTACACCTTC
j_gene: TRBJ1-2
d_gene: TRBD1
v_gene: TRBV4-1
abundance: many
len: 14

CDR3aa: CASSAQVLYEQYF
CDR3nt: TGTGCCAGCAGTGCACAGGTCCTCTACGAGCAGTACTTC
j_gene: TRBJ2-7
d_gene: NA
v_gene: TRBV12-3/TRBV12-4
abundance: NA
len: 13

CDR3aa: CAGTSGSYTQYF
CDR3nt: TGTGCCGGAACTAGCGGGAGTTATACGCAGTATTTT
j_gene: TRBJ2-3
d_gene: TRBD2
v_gene: TRBV30
abundance: once
len: 12

CDR3aa: CASSLDASGSLYEQYF
CDR3nt: TGTGCCAGCAGTCTTGATGCCAGCGGGAGCCTTTACGAGCAGTACTTC
j_gene: TRBJ2-7
d_gene: TRBD2
v_gene: TRBV28
abundance: NA
len: 16

CDR3aa: CASSRTSGPSSYNEQFF
CDR3nt: TGTGCCAGCAGCCGGACTAGCGGGCCTAGCTCCTACAATGAGCAGTTCTTC
j_gene: TRBJ2-1
d_gene: TRBD2
v_gene: TRBV11-2
abundance: NA
len: 17

CDR3aa: CASSLSTGQPQHF
CDR3nt: TGTGCCAGCAGCTTGAGTACGGGTCAGCCCCAGCATTTT
j_gene: TRBJ1-5
d_gene: NA
v_gene: TRBV5-6
abundance: NA
len: 13

CDR3aa: CASSQRAGHTDTQYF
CDR3nt: TGTGCCAGCAGCCAAAGGGCAGGGCACACAGATACGCAGTATTTT
j_gene: TRBJ2-3
d_gene: NA
v_gene: TRBV3-1/TRBV3-2
abundance: NA
len: 15

CDR3aa: CASSFEGKLYGYTF
CDR3nt: TGTGCCAGTAGCTTCGAGGGTAAGCTTTATGGCTACACCTTC
j_gene: TRBJ1-2
d_gene: NA
v_gene: TRBV19
abundance: NA
len: 14

CDR3aa: CASSPPGISSYNEQFF
CDR3nt: TGTGCCAGCTCACCACCGGGGATTAGCTCCTACAATGAGCAGTTCTTC
j_gene: TRBJ2-1
d_gene: NA
v_gene: TRBV18
abundance: NA
len: 16

CDR3aa: CASSIGSGYEQYF
CDR3nt: TGTGCCAGTAGTATTGGGTCAGGCTACGAGCAGTACTTC
j_gene: TRBJ2-7
d_gene: NA
v_gene: TRBV19
abundance: NA
len: 13

CDR3aa: CASTHGTANTEAFF
CDR3nt: TGTGCCAGCACCCATGGGACAGCGAACACTGAAGCTTTCTTT
j_gene: TRBJ1-1
d_gene: TRBD1
v_gene: TRBV5-4
abundance: NA
len: 14

CDR3aa: CASSIISSGAYNEQFF
CDR3nt: TGTGCCAGTAGTATAATCTCTAGCGGGGCCTACAATGAGCAGTTCTTC
j_gene: TRBJ2-1
d_gene: TRBD2
v_gene: TRBV19
abundance: NA
len: 16

CDR3aa: CASSIDGYNEQFF
CDR3nt: TGTGCCAGTAGTATTGATGGCTACAATGAGCAGTTCTTC
j_gene: TRBJ2-1
d_gene: NA
v_gene: TRBV19
abundance: NA
len: 13

CDR3aa: CASSYWLRDSYEQYF
CDR3nt: TGTGCCAGCAGTTACTGGTTAAGGGATTCCTACGAGCAGTACTTC
j_gene: TRBJ2-7
d_gene: NA
v_gene: TRBV6-5
abundance: NA
len: 15

CDR3aa: CASRSWEAYEQYF
CDR3nt: TGTGCCAGCAGATCCTGGGAAGCCTACGAGCAGTACTTC
j_gene: TRBJ2-7
d_gene: NA
v_gene: TRBV2
abundance: NA
len: 13

CDR3aa: CASSLDPPIGGEQFF
CDR3nt: TGTGCCAGCAGCTTAGATCCACCCATCGGAGGGGAGCAGTTCTTC
j_gene: TRBJ2-1
d_gene: NA
v_gene: TRBV11-3
abundance: NA
len: 15

CDR3aa: CASTGTRSPGELFF
CDR3nt: TGTGCCAGTACCGGGACTAGAAGCCCCGGGGAGCTGTTTTTT
j_gene: TRBJ2-2
d_gene: TRBD2
v_gene: TRBV2
abundance: NA
len: 14